The 15 T cell receptor beta chains presented below share a single source sample, sequenced in a study of cytomegalovirus exposure and HLA in healthy donors. It was with 60 Vbeta and 13 Jbeta primers that the PCR ran. Assay used: immunoSEQ multiplex PCR; TCRdb lists only in-frame clones, some missing. The sample shows approximately 190,000 clones, approximately 81% of them seen only once. Sequences were obtained from PBMCs. The receptors originated from a man aged 50 to 60 in good health and CMV-seronegative.

The chain uses TRBV18 and TRBJ2-3, with 8 nucleotides matching TRBD1. CDR1 is KGHSH, CDR2 LQKENI, per germline. The CDR3 runs to 15 residues. After removal of 8 bases from V and 1 base from J, the junction contained 8 bases not matched to a gene. The DNA of the CDR3 is TGTGCCAGCCGGTACAGGGGGGTCGGCACAGATACGCAGTATTTT. Protein product: CASRYRGVGTDTQYF.

This clone was seen a few times. The J gene is TRBJ1-4, the V gene TRBV4-1; D is perhaps TRBD1 (6 bases). This CDR3 contains 14 residues. The V gene lost 1 base and the J gene lost 10 bases, with 13 bases spanning the gap. CDR1 is MGHRA, CDR2 YSYEKL, per germline. CDR3 DNA: TGCGCCAGCAGCCAAGTACAGGGTTTAGGAAAACTGTTTTTT. The encoded protein is CASSQVQGLGKLFF.

This clone was recorded only once. As DNA, the CDR3 is TGTGCCAGCTCACAGGGGGCGAAGGAAAAACTGTTTTTT. Its translation is CASSQGAKEKLFF. V gene TRBV18 combines with J gene TRBJ1-4; 7 nucleotides agree with TRBD1. V lost 4 bases to trimming and J lost 8 bases; unmatched junction nucleotides: 4. The CDR3 consists of 13 residues. Looked up from germline, CDR1 is KGHSH and CDR2 is LQKENI.

CDR3 in DNA: TGTGCCATAGGACAGGGGGGGGACAATGAGCAGTTCTTC. Encoded protein: CAIGQGGDNEQFF. The rearrangement links TRBV10-3 to TRBJ2-1, with TRBD1 matching 10 bases. Germline lookup yields CDR1 ENHRY and CDR2 SYGVKD. Trimming at V came to 9 bases and at J to 5 bases, leaving 4 bases not matched to a gene. CDR3 length equals 13 residues.

CDR3 sequence reads: CASTGAGGGNEQFF. The DNA for the CDR3 is TGTGCCAGCACCGGAGCGGGGGGAGGGAATGAGCAGTTCTTC. The chain links TRBV5-4 to TRBJ2-1; 9 bases fit TRBD2. The V gene's germline CDR1 is SGHNT and CDR2 YYREEE (reference sequence). V shed 6 bases and J 7 bases; nucleotides not matched to a gene: 8. The CDR3 is 14 amino acids.

The J gene is TRBJ1-2, the V gene TRBV19, with D perhaps TRBD1 (6 bases). The germline V gene encodes CDR1 LNHDA and CDR2 SQIVND (reference sequence). V lost 3 bases and J lost 8, with 13 bases in between. This CDR3 is built from 13 residues. CDR3 DNA sequence: TGTGCCAGTAGTATTTGGACAGAAACCGGCTACACCTTC. This encodes CASSIWTETGYTF.

The chain links TRBV19 to TRBJ1-1, with D possibly matching TRBD1 (5 bases). CDR1 is LNHDA, CDR2 SQIVND, per germline (reference sequence). The CDR3 loop spans 11 amino acids. Trimming stripped 5 bases from V and 12 bases from J, with 13 bases between. The chain's CDR3 is CASSHNGGTFF. Here the CDR3 DNA reads TGTGCCAGTAGTCATAACGGGGGAACTTTCTTT.

This clone showed up just once. The chain is built from TRBV29-1 and TRBJ2-5; possibly TRBD2 for D (6 bases). Trimming cost V 4 bases and J 3 bases, with 15 bases left between them. In germline, CDR1 is SQVTM, CDR2 ANQGSEA. The CDR3 covers 14 residues. CDR3 protein: CSVGRASGEETQYF. The CDR3 region has the DNA TGCAGCGTTGGGCGGGCGTCGGGGGAAGAGACCCAGTACTTC.

The chain couples TRBV27 to TRBJ2-1; the match to TRBD1 covers 10 bases. Trimming at V came to 6 bases and at J to 9 bases, leaving 14 bases not matched to a gene. Germline values: CDR1 MNHEY, CDR2 SMNVEV (reference sequence). CDR3 length: 16 residues. DNA of the CDR3: TGTGCCAGCAGGGGGTGGGACAGGGGTTATGATCCTGAGCAGTTCTTC. Translating it yields CASRGWDRGYDPEQFF.

This chain connects TRBV6-5 to TRBJ2-3, with TRBD2 matching 9 bases. This CDR3 comprises 15 residues. J lost 4 bases, V lost 2 bases, and 4 bases had no gene match. Germline V gene data show CDR1 as MNHEY and CDR2 as SVGAGI. The CDR3 here is CASSYRGGAADTQYF. CDR3 sequence (DNA): TGTGCCAGCAGTTACCGCGGGGGGGCCGCAGATACGCAGTATTTT.

CDR3 nucleotides: TGTGCCAGCAGTAACACCTGGGGCATCGGCAATCAGCCCCAGCATTTT. It specifies CASSNTWGIGNQPQHF. The genes are TRBV7-8 and TRBJ1-5, with D maybe TRBD1 (5 bases). V shed 6 bases and J shed 2 bases, with 17 bases lying between them. The CDR3 has 16 amino acids. The germline gives CDR1 SGHVS, CDR2 FQNEAQ.

J is TRBJ2-5 and V is TRBV19, with D tentatively TRBD2 (6 bases). The CDR3 has 15 amino acids. The germline V and J ends were trimmed by 2 bases and 2 bases, with 12 bases remaining between them. CDR1 and CDR2 from the germline V gene are LNHDA and SQIVND (reference sequence). In nucleotides, the CDR3 is TGTGCCAGTAGTATATCAACTAGCAGGCAAGAGACCCAGTACTTC. It translates to CASSISTSRQETQYF.

The V and J genes are TRBV7-9 and TRBJ1-3; tentatively, D is TRBD1 (6 bases). V lost 1 base, J lost 4 bases, and 11 bases lay in between. The germline V gene has CDR1 SEHNR and CDR2 FQNEAQ (reference sequence). The CDR3 consists of 15 residues. The CDR3 is CASSLDGTSGNTIYF. In DNA, the CDR3 is TGTGCCAGCAGCTTAGACGGGACAAGCGGAAACACCATATATTTT.

The chain is built from TRBV5-1 and TRBJ2-1, with a tentative D call TRBD1 (6 bases). The germline V gene has CDR1 SGHRS and CDR2 YFSETQ. This CDR3 has 14 residues. The V end lost 3 bases, the J end lost 6 bases, and 13 bases lay between the germline ends. The CDR3 spells CASSWTVTGNEQFF. The CDR3, as DNA: TGCGCCAGCAGCTGGACAGTCACTGGCAATGAGCAGTTCTTC.

The chain employs TRBV19 and TRBJ1-1; 9 nucleotides align to TRBD1. CDR3 length: 14 residues. Trimming at V came to 5 bases and at J to 3 bases, leaving 4 bases not matched to a gene. Looked up from germline, CDR1 is LNHDA and CDR2 is SQIVND (reference sequence). The CDR3 nucleotides are TGTGCCAGTAGTTGGGGGACAGGGCACACTGAAGCTTTCTTT. It is translated as CASSWGTGHTEAFF.